These 8 T cell receptor beta chains came from one sample sequenced in a study of blood T cell repertoires in COVID-19. Here immunoSEQ multiplex PCR was the method, and the copy in TCRdb shows in-frame clones only, minus some. Among about 42,000 clones listed, roughly three quarters were seen once. The sequencing sample was made of peripheral blood. The receptors originated from an older man with acute or convalescent COVID-19.

This clone was picked up a small number of times. This sequence joins TRBV7-2 and TRBJ2-5; 11 bases map to TRBD2. Germline V gives CDR1 SGHTA, CDR2 FQGNSA. V gave up 6 bases and J gave up 5 bases; unmatched junction bases: 2. The CDR3 is 13 amino acids. In DNA, the CDR3 is TGTGCCAGCAGTTCTAGCGGGGGGGAGACCCAGTACTTC. This gives the protein CASSSSGGETQYF.

The gene calls are TRBV5-4 and TRBJ2-2; possible D gene TRBD2, 5 bases. V was clipped by 4 bases and J by 3 bases, with 13 bases between them. Germline loops: CDR1 SGHNT, CDR2 YYREEE (reference sequence). The CDR3 length is 15 residues. The CDR3 spells CASSDLGIDTGELFF. The CDR3 DNA reads as TGTGCCAGCAGCGATCTCGGGATCGACACCGGGGAGCTGTTTTTT. The complete variable domain, with remaining parts taken from reference TRBV5-4 and TRBJ2-2, reads ETGVTQSPTHLIKTRGQQVTLRCSSQSGHNTVSWYQQALGQGPQFIFQYYREEENGRGNFPPRFSGLQFPNYSSELNVNALELDDSALYLCASSDLGIDTGELFFGEGSRLTVL.

The chain carries TRBV18 and TRBJ1-6, with TRBD1 identical over 7 bases. This CDR3 is 14 amino acids long. The V gene's germline CDR1 is KGHSH and CDR2 LQKENI. The V segment lost 3 bases and the J segment 8 bases; nucleotides outside the gene matches: 4. For the CDR3, the DNA is TGTGCCAGCTCACCGGGACAGATCTATTCACCCCTCCACTTT. Amino acid sequence: CASSPGQIYSPLHF.

The V and J genes are TRBV19 and TRBJ2-6, with 13 bases lining up with TRBD2. Germline CDR1 LNHDA, CDR2 SQIVND (reference sequence). V trimming: 5 bases; J trimming: 2 bases; junction bases outside the gene matches: 3. CDR3 length equals 17 residues. The CDR3, as DNA: TGTGCCAGTAGTCGGACTAGCGGGAGTACTGGGGCCAACGTCCTGACTTTC. Its translation is CASSRTSGSTGANVLTF. Based on the CDR3 plus reference TRBV19 and TRBJ2-6, the full variable domain is DGGITQSPKYLFRKEGQNVTLSCEQNLNHDAMYWYRQDPGQGLRLIYYSQIVNDFQKGDIAEGYSVSREKKESFPLTVTSAQKNPTAFYLCASSRTSGSTGANVLTFGAGSRLTVL.

The rearrangement joins TRBV5-6 to TRBJ1-3; 9 positions agree with TRBD1. V trimming: 4 bases; J trimming: 4 bases; junction bases outside the gene matches: 9. CDR3 length: 16 amino acids. Germline-derived CDR1 and CDR2 are SGHDT and YYEEEE. CDR3 sequence reads: CASSVAGTGYGNTIYF. The CDR3, as DNA: TGTGCCAGCAGCGTGGCCGGGACAGGGTACGGAAACACCATATATTTT.

The gene calls are TRBV7-2 and TRBJ2-1; 10 nucleotides agree with TRBD2. The CDR3 has 15 amino acids. Germline CDR1 SGHTA, CDR2 FQGNSA. V gave up 8 bases and J gave up 10 bases; unmatched junction bases: 14. The CDR3 DNA reads TGTGCCAGCTTCAAAGGGAGCGGGAGGGCCGGCGAGCAGTTCTTC. As protein: CASFKGSGRAGEQFF.

The gene calls are TRBV27 and TRBJ2-6, with 7 positions matching TRBD1. Germline V gene sequence: CDR1 MNHEY, CDR2 SMNVEV (reference sequence). J lost 1 base, V lost 5 bases, and 2 bases had no gene match. CDR3 size: 15 residues. The CDR3 region is CASSLRGSGANVLTF. Written as DNA, the CDR3 is TGTGCCAGCAGTCTCAGGGGGTCTGGGGCCAACGTCCTGACTTTC.

V usage is TRBV6-5 and J usage is TRBJ2-7; D possibly corresponds to TRBD1 (5 bases). CDR1 and CDR2 (germline): MNHEY, SVGAGI. The CDR3 is 13 amino acids. The V gene lost 7 bases and the J gene lost 2 bases, with 12 bases spanning the gap. CDR3: CASMRQGAYEQYF. In nucleotides, the CDR3 is TGTGCCAGCATGAGGCAGGGCGCCTACGAGCAGTACTTC.